This TCR beta chain comes out of a study of radiotherapy plus CTLA-4 blockade in lung cancer (dated by TCRdb to 2017 to 2018). A note on the overall study: Objective responses were observed in 18% of enrolled patients, and disease control was achieved in approximately 30%.

As for this clone: Its binding antigen is unknown. Base qualities are not recorded, but no much larger clone differs from it by a single base.

Focal radiation therapy combined with CTLA-4 blockade (ipilimumab) was tested in patients with chemo-refractory metastatic non-small-cell lung cancer. Overall study outcomes, separate from this receptor: Increased serum interferon-beta after radiation, together with early dynamic changes in blood T cell clones, were reported to be the strongest predictors of response. After treatment with radiotherapy and ipilimumab, TCR clones that came from tumors expanded in the peripheral blood.

Libraries were prepared through the immunoSEQ multiplex PCR assay. TCRdb re-hosts the immuneACCESS table, in-frame sequences only. Its copies lack some clones; in the studies checked, an unresolved V gene accounts for under half of them, and the cause for the rest is not known. The sample records 80,000 to 100,000 clones, about 90% of which are singletons. 4.9% of the sample lies in the top ten. Source: peripheral blood, taken from a patient treated with radiotherapy plus ipilimumab. The receptor's source is a human donor with non-small cell lung cancer that progressed on radiotherapy plus ipilimumab.

In nucleotides, the sequence is TGTGCCAGCAGCCGATCAGATGGCTACACCTTC. Its protein reads: CASSRSDGYTF. In this chain, TRBV6-6 is recombined with TRBJ1-2, with no D gene named confidently. V drops 6 bases and J drops 6 bases, leaving 8 bases in between. The CDR3 runs 11 amino acids, cysteine and phenylalanine included. The only DNA kept is the CDR3, 33 bases in frame from the first base. For CDR1 and CDR2, the germline V gene (reference sequence) lists MNHNY and SVGAGI.